This is a list of T cell receptor beta chains from one sample in a study of blood T cell repertoires in COVID-19. TCRdb's table, derived via immunoSEQ multiplex PCR, lists solely in-frame clones and lacks some. The repertoire holds some 240,000 clones, with roughly 76% as singletons. Material for sequencing was peripheral blood. These receptors were obtained from a woman older than 75 with COVID-19, enrolled during active disease. CDR3s include the opening cysteine and the closing phenylalanine or tryptophan. A D gene is named only where the DNA matches it firmly. Clone size is stated in some rows and not others, as once, few, many or a class when expanded.

v_call	j_call	d_call	clone_size	cdr3_nt	cdr3_aa
TRBV7-2	TRBJ2-7	NA	NA	TGTGCCAGCAGCTTAGAAGCGGTCAGCAAATACGAGCAGTACTTC	CASSLEAVSKYEQYF
TRBV15	TRBJ1-2	NA	NA	TGTGCCACCAGGACGACCGGGAGAGGAAGCGGTGGCTACACCTTC	CATRTTGRGSGGYTF
TRBV7-9	TRBJ2-7	NA	once	TGTGCCAGCAGCCCTTGGGAGGGGGACGAGCAGTACTTC	CASSPWEGDEQYF
TRBV12-3/TRBV12-4	TRBJ1-2	NA	NA	TGTGCCAGCAGTTTAATGACAGTCTATGGCTACACCTTC	CASSLMTVYGYTF
TRBV6-5	TRBJ1-3	TRBD1	NA	TGTGCCAGCAGTCGGACAGGGGGCGCAGACACCATATATTTT	CASSRTGGADTIYF
TRBV5-4	TRBJ1-4	NA	NA	TGTGCCAGCAGCTTGGGGGCAGCAACTAATGAAAAACTGTTTTTT	CASSLGAATNEKLFF
TRBV29-1	TRBJ1-1	NA	NA	TGCAGCGTTGCACACAGGGAAAACACTGAAGCTTTCTTT	CSVAHRENTEAFF
TRBV6-6	TRBJ2-5	TRBD2	NA	TGTGCCAGCAGTTCCCGGGAGGGTCCAGAGACCCAGTACTTC	CASSSREGPETQYF
TRBV19	TRBJ2-5	TRBD2	NA	TGTGCCAGTAGTAAGAGAGGGACTAAAGAGACCCAGTACTTC	CASSKRGTKETQYF
TRBV28	TRBJ2-7	TRBD2	NA	TGTGCCAGCAGTTTAAGACTAGCGGGAGGCTACGAGCAGTACTTC	CASSLRLAGGYEQYF
TRBV9	TRBJ1-4	TRBD1	few	TGTGCCAGCAGCGCTCGGGACAGGTCGCTCCCCGGGGAAAAACTGTTTTTT	CASSARDRSLPGEKLFF
TRBV5-4	TRBJ2-2	TRBD2	once	TGTGCCAGCAGCTCCGGGGGGGGGCTTAACACCGGGGAGCTGTTTTTT	CASSSGGGLNTGELFF
TRBV4-1	TRBJ2-3	NA	NA	TGCGCCAGCAGCCAAGATAGCCAGGGCAGAAGCACAGATACGCAGTATTTT	CASSQDSQGRSTDTQYF
TRBV28	TRBJ1-5	TRBD1	NA	TGTGCCAGCAGTCTCGGGGGACAGGGCCTTAATCAGCCCCAGCATTTT	CASSLGGQGLNQPQHF
TRBV18	TRBJ2-7	TRBD2	NA	TGTGCCAGCTCACGGGGGGAGACTAGCGGCATTTACGAGCAGTACTTC	CASSRGETSGIYEQYF
TRBV7-9	TRBJ1-2	TRBD1	once	TGTGCCAGCAGCCCAAGGGACAGGGTTGATGGCTACACCTTC	CASSPRDRVDGYTF
TRBV4-2	TRBJ1-2	NA	NA	TGTGCCAGCAGCCAAGCGGCAGTGACAGGAAGCTATGGCTACACCTTC	CASSQAAVTGSYGYTF
TRBV5-1	TRBJ1-1	NA	few	TGCGCCAGCAGCCTAGGTGCGACTGAAGCTTTCTTT	CASSLGATEAFF
TRBV6-2/TRBV6-3	TRBJ1-1	TRBD1	NA	TGTGCCAGCAGTTACGAACAGGGGAGAGGAACTGAAGCTTTCTTT	CASSYEQGRGTEAFF
TRBV19	TRBJ2-7	TRBD1	NA	TGTGCCAGTAGTTTCTCGGACAGGGGGTACGAGCAGTACTTC	CASSFSDRGYEQYF
TRBV5-4	TRBJ2-3	NA	once	TGTGCCAGCAGCCCCTACAGCACAGATACGCAGTATTTT	CASSPYSTDTQYF
TRBV7-6	TRBJ2-5	TRBD2	once	TGTGCCAGCAGCTTAGCGCAGCGGGGGGGCCAAGAGACCCAGTACTTC	CASSLAQRGGQETQYF
TRBV5-1	TRBJ2-2	TRBD2	few	TGCGCCAGCAGTCAACTAGCGGGGGACACCGGGGAGCTGTTTTTT	CASSQLAGDTGELFF
TRBV5-1	TRBJ1-2	NA	NA	TGCGCCAGCAGCCCTTCTTCCCCTAACTATGGCTACACCTTC	CASSPSSPNYGYTF
TRBV7-9	TRBJ1-2	NA	NA	TGTGCCAGCAGCCGGGGGACTGAGCTCTATGGCTACACCTTC	CASSRGTELYGYTF
TRBV28	TRBJ1-3	NA	NA	TGTGCCAGCAGTCCTTTCTTTGTTGGAAACACCATATATTTT	CASSPFFVGNTIYF
TRBV7-2	TRBJ2-2	TRBD2	few	TGTGCCAGCAGCTTAACCGGTCCTAGCGGGGGGTTCACCGGGGAGCTGTTTTTT	CASSLTGPSGGFTGELFF
TRBV5-5	TRBJ1-5	NA	NA	TGTGCCAGCAGCTTGGATGAGCGAAGTTATAGCAATCAGCCCCAGCATTTT	CASSLDERSYSNQPQHF
TRBV12-3/TRBV12-4	TRBJ1-1	TRBD1	NA	TGTGCCAGCAGTGCCCGACAGGGGTTAACTGCTTTCTTT	CASSARQGLTAFF
TRBV6-5	TRBJ2-1	TRBD2	NA	TGTGCCAGCAGTTACACTAGCGGGGGGCTGGGTAATGAGCAGTTCTTC	CASSYTSGGLGNEQFF
TRBV6-5	TRBJ1-3	NA	NA	TGTGCCAGCAGTCGTCAGGGTCCTGGAAACACCATATATTTT	CASSRQGPGNTIYF
TRBV12-3/TRBV12-4	TRBJ1-5	NA	NA	TGTGCCAGCAGACCAACCGGGGATCAGCCCCAGCATTTT	CASRPTGDQPQHF
TRBV28	TRBJ1-6	TRBD1	NA	TGTGCCAGCAGTCCCCCCACAGGGGTCAATTCACCCCTCCACTTT	CASSPPTGVNSPLHF
TRBV7-9	TRBJ2-7	NA	few	TGTGCCAGCAGCTTTGAGGGCTACGAGCAGTACTTC	CASSFEGYEQYF
TRBV6-5	TRBJ2-7	TRBD2	once	TGTGCCAGCTTGAAACTAGCGGTTCCCTACGAGCAGTACTTC	CASLKLAVPYEQYF
TRBV14	TRBJ2-7	NA	NA	TGTGCCAGCAGTCGGGGGTTCTACGAGCAGTACTTC	CASSRGFYEQYF